The 9 T cell receptor beta chains below come from one sample, sequenced in a study of blood T cell repertoires in COVID-19. Repertoires were generated with immunoSEQ multiplex PCR, while TCRdb's copy carries only in-frame clones and drops some. The sample yields 30,000 to 35,000 clones, roughly 88% seen once. Sequenced sample: peripheral blood. The receptors stem from an older man with acute or convalescent COVID-19.

The chain carries TRBV10-3 and TRBJ2-7; D perhaps matches TRBD1 (6 bases). Germline V gene data show CDR1 as ENHRY and CDR2 as SYGVKD. V shed 6 bases and J shed 0 bases, with 12 bases lying between them. This CDR3 contains 14 residues. The CDR3 DNA follows: TGTGCCATCAGGAGGACAGAGAGCTCCTACGAGCAGTACTTC. Its protein product is CAIRRTESSYEQYF.

V is TRBV21-1 and J is TRBJ1-2; TRBD1, the D gene given by the table, was not confirmed from the DNA. TRBV21-1 is listed as a pseudogene. The CDR3 covers 16 residues. CDR3 amino acids: CASSKIGTGSFYGYTF. In DNA, the CDR3 is TGTGCCAGCAGCAAAATCGGGACAGGAAGTTTCTATGGCTACACCTTC.

V is TRBV18 and J is TRBJ1-6; TRBD1 aligns across 12 bases. This CDR3 region has 18 residues. Germline CDR1 KGHSH, CDR2 LQKENI. Unmatched junction bases numbered 4, after V lost 1 base and J lost 3 bases. The CDR3 spells CASSPQGTGGGYNSPLHF. The DNA for the CDR3 is TGTGCCAGCTCACCACAGGGGACAGGGGGCGGCTATAATTCACCCCTCCACTTT.

The chain has TRBV5-6 and TRBJ2-7; 9 bases match TRBD1. The germline CDR1 and CDR2 sequences are SGHDT and YYEEEE. CDR3 length: 14 amino acids. With 3 bases clipped from V and 4 bases from J, the junction kept 5 bases outside the gene matches. CDR3: CASSSNRGLYEQYF. Written as DNA, the CDR3 is TGTGCCAGCAGCTCAAACAGGGGGCTTTACGAGCAGTACTTC.

This chain connects TRBV19 to TRBJ2-5; 13 positions match TRBD2. The V and J ends lost 4 bases and 8 bases, in that order; junction bases with no gene match: 10. CDR3 length: 16 residues. The V gene's germline CDR1 is LNHDA and CDR2 SQIVND (reference sequence). The CDR3 loop reads CASSREGLAGRGTQYF. The CDR3, as DNA: TGTGCCAGTAGTAGGGAGGGACTAGCGGGGCGGGGAACCCAGTACTTC.

The chain has TRBV28 and TRBJ1-4, with TRBD1 identical over 7 bases. Germline CDR1 is MDHEN and CDR2 is SYDVKM. CDR3 length equals 15 residues. Trimming removed 5 bases from V and 5 bases from J; junction bases left unmatched: 8. In DNA form, the CDR3 reads TGTGCCAGCAGTAGACGGACAGGTGGAAATGAAAAACTGTTTTTT. This translates into CASSRRTGGNEKLFF.

This chain uses TRBV28 with TRBJ1-1, with D perhaps matching TRBD1 (5 bases). CDR1 and CDR2 from the germline V gene are MDHEN and SYDVKM. V dropped 3 bases and J dropped 3 bases, with 20 bases sitting between them. The CDR3 has 17 amino acids. The CDR3 nucleotides read TGTGCCAGCAGTTTTAGGTCAGGGTTATTTGTGGACACTGAAGCTTTCTTT. The encoded protein is CASSFRSGLFVDTEAFF.

The V gene is TRBV3-1 (or the pseudogene TRBV3-2), the J gene TRBJ2-7; TRBD1 matches 7 bases. The germline gives CDR1 LGHDT, CDR2 YNNKEL (reference sequence). CDR3 size: 14 residues. J gave up 1 base and V 3 bases, and 3 bases lay outside the gene matches. The CDR3 bases are TGTGCCAGCAGCCACCGGGGACAGTCCTACGAGCAGTACTTC. Translation gives CASSHRGQSYEQYF.

The chain links TRBV20-1 to TRBJ1-1, with no clear D. The CDR3 consists of 13 residues. Germline V gene sequence: CDR1 DFQATT, CDR2 SNEGSKA (reference sequence). V was shortened by 3 bases and J by 1 base, with 9 bases between the two germline ends. The CDR3 protein is CSASSGQNTEAFF. The CDR3 DNA reads TGCAGTGCTAGTTCAGGTCAGAACACTGAAGCTTTCTTT.